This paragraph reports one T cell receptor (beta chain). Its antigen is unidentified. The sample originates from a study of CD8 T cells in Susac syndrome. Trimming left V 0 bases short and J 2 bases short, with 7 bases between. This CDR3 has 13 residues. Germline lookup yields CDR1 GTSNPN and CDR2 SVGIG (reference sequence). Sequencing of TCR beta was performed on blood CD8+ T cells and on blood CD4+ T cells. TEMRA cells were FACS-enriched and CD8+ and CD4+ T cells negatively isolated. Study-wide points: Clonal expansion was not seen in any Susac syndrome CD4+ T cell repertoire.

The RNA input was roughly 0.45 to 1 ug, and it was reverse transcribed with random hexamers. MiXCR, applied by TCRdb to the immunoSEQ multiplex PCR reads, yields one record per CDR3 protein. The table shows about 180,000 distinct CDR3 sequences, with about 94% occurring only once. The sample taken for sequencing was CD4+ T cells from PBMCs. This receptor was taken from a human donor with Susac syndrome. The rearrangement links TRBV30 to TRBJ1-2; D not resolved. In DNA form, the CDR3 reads TGTGCCTGGAGTGTATCAGAGAACTATGGCTACACCTTC. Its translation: CAWSVSENYGYTF.